The rows below give T cell receptor beta chains drawn from one sample of a study of T cells in localized non-small cell lung cancer. Method: immunoSEQ multiplex PCR; TCRdb's copy keeps in-frame clones and lacks some. Of 25,000 to 35,000 clones in the sample, around three quarters were seen once. Sequenced here: peripheral blood, sampled before any cancer treatment. Source of these receptors: a male donor aged 60 or over with stage III squamous cell lung carcinoma. The CDR3 runs from the conserved cysteine through the conserved F or W. D genes are given only for firm matches. Size tells how often a clone was seen (once, few, many) or the class of an expanded clone, and some rows leave it out.

clone_size: .
j_call: TRBJ1-2
v_call: TRBV19
d_call: .
cdr3_nt: TGTGCCAGTGGGGCTCGGGGTAACTATGGCTACACCTTC
cdr3_aa: CASGARGNYGYTF

clone_size: .
j_call: TRBJ1-4
v_call: TRBV29-1
d_call: .
cdr3_nt: TGCAGCGTTCGTCTGGGAAGGGAAAAACTGTTTTTT
cdr3_aa: CSVRLGREKLFF

clone_size: .
j_call: TRBJ1-1
v_call: TRBV18
d_call: .
cdr3_nt: TGTGCCAGCTCACAAGCCCAGGGGATGAGGGCTTTCTTT
cdr3_aa: CASSQAQGMRAFF

clone_size: .
j_call: TRBJ2-7
v_call: TRBV18
d_call: .
cdr3_nt: TGTGCCAGCTCATCAGGGGGGGTCCCCTACGAGCAGTACTTC
cdr3_aa: CASSSGGVPYEQYF

clone_size: .
j_call: TRBJ1-2
v_call: TRBV10-3
d_call: .
cdr3_nt: TGTGCCATCAGTGGGGGACTGCGGCTCTCCCGCTATGGCTACACCTTC
cdr3_aa: CAISGGLRLSRYGYTF

clone_size: .
j_call: TRBJ1-6
v_call: TRBV6-6
d_call: .
cdr3_nt: TGTGCCAGCAGCCAAACAGGGAAGCCTCATACACCCCTCCACTTT
cdr3_aa: CASSQTGKPHTPLHF

clone_size: .
j_call: TRBJ1-2
v_call: TRBV28
d_call: .
cdr3_nt: TGTGCCAGCAGTTTTTTTCTCAGGGTTAGTGGCTACACCTTC
cdr3_aa: CASSFFLRVSGYTF

clone_size: .
j_call: TRBJ2-1
v_call: TRBV4-3
d_call: .
cdr3_nt: TGCGCCAGCAGCCAAGTCCTGGACAGCTACAATGAGCAGTTCTTC
cdr3_aa: CASSQVLDSYNEQFF

clone_size: .
j_call: TRBJ2-3
v_call: TRBV10-3
d_call: .
cdr3_nt: TGTGCCATCAGGCCTGTGGGAGAGGCGCAGTATTTT
cdr3_aa: CAIRPVGEAQYF

clone_size: .
j_call: TRBJ2-3
v_call: TRBV7-9
d_call: .
cdr3_nt: TGTGCCAGCAGCTTGAAAGGGGATACGCAGTATTTT
cdr3_aa: CASSLKGDTQYF

clone_size: .
j_call: TRBJ2-3
v_call: TRBV6-5
d_call: .
cdr3_nt: TGTGGAACGTCATTGCAATTTGGAGATACGCAGTATTTT
cdr3_aa: CGTSLQFGDTQYF

clone_size: .
j_call: TRBJ2-3
v_call: TRBV6-5
d_call: .
cdr3_nt: TGTGCCAGCACCCGCCAGAGCACAGATACGCAGTATTTT
cdr3_aa: CASTRQSTDTQYF

clone_size: .
j_call: TRBJ2-5
v_call: TRBV6-6
d_call: .
cdr3_nt: TGTGCCAGCAGTTACGTCGGCAGGCTAGAGACCCAGTACTTC
cdr3_aa: CASSYVGRLETQYF

clone_size: .
j_call: TRBJ2-5
v_call: TRBV7-7
d_call: TRBD1
cdr3_nt: TGTGCTAGCAGCCATTCAGGGGGTCAAGAGACCCAGTACTTC
cdr3_aa: CASSHSGGQETQYF

clone_size: .
j_call: TRBJ2-7
v_call: TRBV4-3
d_call: .
cdr3_nt: TGCGCCAGCAGCCAAGAAGGGGACGGGTACGAGCAGTACTTC
cdr3_aa: CASSQEGDGYEQYF

clone_size: once
j_call: TRBJ2-1
v_call: TRBV4-3
d_call: .
cdr3_nt: TGCGCCAGCAGCCAAGAAGCCCGACTAGAGACCTACAATGAGCAGTTCTTC
cdr3_aa: CASSQEARLETYNEQFF

clone_size: .
j_call: TRBJ2-3
v_call: TRBV27
d_call: .
cdr3_nt: TGTGCCAGCAGTTTAGGCCCCACAGATACGCAGTATTTT
cdr3_aa: CASSLGPTDTQYF

clone_size: few
j_call: TRBJ1-2
v_call: TRBV10-3
d_call: .
cdr3_nt: TGTGCCATCAGTGAGGGGGGTGACTATGGCTACACCTTC
cdr3_aa: CAISEGGDYGYTF

clone_size: .
j_call: TRBJ2-1
v_call: TRBV19
d_call: TRBD1
cdr3_nt: TGTGCCAGTAGTATCAGGACAGGGAGCTCCTACAATGAGCAGTTCTTC
cdr3_aa: CASSIRTGSSYNEQFF

clone_size: .
j_call: TRBJ1-3
v_call: TRBV6-5
d_call: .
cdr3_nt: TGTGCCAGTGGCGCGTCTGGAAACACCATATATTTT
cdr3_aa: CASGASGNTIYF

clone_size: .
j_call: TRBJ1-2
v_call: TRBV5-6
d_call: TRBD1
cdr3_nt: TGTGCCAGCAGCTTCGGGACAGGGGGTGGAGGCTACACCTTC
cdr3_aa: CASSFGTGGGGYTF

clone_size: .
j_call: TRBJ1-2
v_call: TRBV6-5
d_call: TRBD1
cdr3_nt: TGTGCCAGCAAAACTACAGGGGGTAGCTACACCTTC
cdr3_aa: CASKTTGGSYTF

clone_size: once
j_call: TRBJ2-1
v_call: TRBV27
d_call: TRBD2
cdr3_nt: TGTGCCAGCAACATATTAGCGGGAGGGCTTAACAATGAGCAGTTCTTC
cdr3_aa: CASNILAGGLNNEQFF

clone_size: .
j_call: TRBJ2-1
v_call: TRBV5-1
d_call: TRBD1
cdr3_nt: TGCGCCAGCGCGGGACAGGCCTTGGCTGAGCAGTTCTTC
cdr3_aa: CASAGQALAEQFF

clone_size: .
j_call: TRBJ2-1
v_call: TRBV28
d_call: TRBD2
cdr3_nt: TGTGCCAGCAGTTTCCCGAGGACTAGCGGGAGCTATGAGCAGTTCTTC
cdr3_aa: CASSFPRTSGSYEQFF

clone_size: .
j_call: TRBJ2-5
v_call: TRBV6-1
d_call: TRBD2
cdr3_nt: TGTGCCAGCAGCCTAGCGGGAGAGCGTGAGACCCAGTACTTC
cdr3_aa: CASSLAGERETQYF

clone_size: .
j_call: TRBJ1-1
v_call: TRBV19
d_call: TRBD1
cdr3_nt: TGTGCCAGTAGTATTGGGACAGGGGCGACTGAAGCTTTCTTT
cdr3_aa: CASSIGTGATEAFF

clone_size: .
j_call: TRBJ1-5
v_call: TRBV6-5
d_call: .
cdr3_nt: TGTGCCAGCAGTCCCCAGGAGGGGAGCAATCAGCCCCAGCATTTT
cdr3_aa: CASSPQEGSNQPQHF

clone_size: .
j_call: TRBJ2-6
v_call: TRBV6-6
d_call: .
cdr3_nt: TGTGCCAGCAGCCTAAGCTCTGGGGCCAACGTCCTGACTTTC
cdr3_aa: CASSLSSGANVLTF

clone_size: few
j_call: TRBJ2-1
v_call: TRBV7-8
d_call: .
cdr3_nt: TGTGCCAGCAGCTTGGGCGGGGCCACCTACAATGAGCAGTTCTTC
cdr3_aa: CASSLGGATYNEQFF

clone_size: .
j_call: TRBJ1-2
v_call: TRBV4-3
d_call: TRBD1
cdr3_nt: TGCGCCAGCAGTCGGGGGGGGACAGGTTCATTTTACTATGGCTACACCTTC
cdr3_aa: CASSRGGTGSFYYGYTF

clone_size: few
j_call: TRBJ2-5
v_call: TRBV7-2
d_call: .
cdr3_nt: TGTGCCAGCAGCTTAGGCCAGTTGGAGACCCAGTACTTC
cdr3_aa: CASSLGQLETQYF

clone_size: few
j_call: TRBJ2-5
v_call: TRBV6-6
d_call: .
cdr3_nt: TGTGCCAGCAGTTACTCGATCGGGGGCCAAGAGACCCAGTACTTC
cdr3_aa: CASSYSIGGQETQYF

clone_size: .
j_call: TRBJ2-1
v_call: TRBV4-1
d_call: .
cdr3_nt: TGCGCCAGCAGCCAAGGCCAGTACAATGAGCAGTTCTTC
cdr3_aa: CASSQGQYNEQFF

clone_size: .
j_call: TRBJ2-7
v_call: TRBV4-1
d_call: TRBD2
cdr3_nt: TGCGCCAGCAGCCACCGGACTAGCGGGAGTTTCGAGCAGTACTTC
cdr3_aa: CASSHRTSGSFEQYF

clone_size: .
j_call: TRBJ2-1
v_call: TRBV6-1
d_call: .
cdr3_nt: TGTGCCAGCAGCATCGGACAATACAATGAGCAGTTCTTC
cdr3_aa: CASSIGQYNEQFF

clone_size: .
j_call: TRBJ2-1
v_call: TRBV13
d_call: TRBD2
cdr3_nt: TGTGCCAGCAGCGACACCGCTGGGGCGGGAGAAATTATTCGGGATGAGCAGTTCTTC
cdr3_aa: CASSDTAGAGEIIRDEQFF

clone_size: few
j_call: TRBJ2-1
v_call: TRBV4-1
d_call: .
cdr3_nt: TGCGCCAGCAGCCAAGGCAGCGGGCAGTCCTACAATGAGCAGTTCTTC
cdr3_aa: CASSQGSGQSYNEQFF

clone_size: .
j_call: TRBJ1-1
v_call: TRBV12-5
d_call: .
cdr3_nt: TGTGCTATACCGGGACACCTCGAGTGGTGGGCTTTCTTT
cdr3_aa: CAIPGHLEWWAFF

clone_size: .
j_call: TRBJ1-5
v_call: TRBV19
d_call: .
cdr3_nt: TGTGCCAGTAGTATATCGGGGGAGGTTCAGCCCCAGCATTTT
cdr3_aa: CASSISGEVQPQHF

clone_size: .
j_call: TRBJ2-3
v_call: TRBV27
d_call: .
cdr3_nt: TGTGCCAGCAGGACCACTACCACAGATACGCAGTATTTT
cdr3_aa: CASRTTTTDTQYF

clone_size: .
j_call: TRBJ2-3
v_call: TRBV28
d_call: .
cdr3_nt: TGTGCCAGCAGTGTGCCGGGCAGCACAGATACGCAGTATTTT
cdr3_aa: CASSVPGSTDTQYF

clone_size: .
j_call: TRBJ2-1
v_call: TRBV27
d_call: TRBD2
cdr3_nt: TGTGCCAGCACAAGAAGGGAGGGCCTTTACAATGAGCAGTTCTTC
cdr3_aa: CASTRREGLYNEQFF

clone_size: .
j_call: TRBJ2-1
v_call: TRBV7-9
d_call: .
cdr3_nt: TGTGCCAGCAGCTCGACTCGAGGCTCCTACAATGAGCAGTTCTTC
cdr3_aa: CASSSTRGSYNEQFF

clone_size: .
j_call: TRBJ1-5
v_call: TRBV6-6
d_call: TRBD1
cdr3_nt: TGTGCCAGCAGGGGACAGGGAAATCAGCCCCAGCATTTT
cdr3_aa: CASRGQGNQPQHF

clone_size: .
j_call: TRBJ2-3
v_call: TRBV6-6
d_call: .
cdr3_nt: TGTGCCAGCAGTTCCGGGACCCTCACAGATACGCAGTATTTT
cdr3_aa: CASSSGTLTDTQYF

clone_size: .
j_call: TRBJ2-7
v_call: TRBV5-1
d_call: .
cdr3_nt: TGTGCCAGCACTGACGACTCCTACGAGCAGTACTTC
cdr3_aa: CASTDDSYEQYF

clone_size: .
j_call: TRBJ2-1
v_call: TRBV30
d_call: .
cdr3_nt: TGTGCCTGGAGTTTGTTAACCTACAATGAGCAGTTCTTC
cdr3_aa: CAWSLLTYNEQFF

clone_size: .
j_call: TRBJ2-4
v_call: TRBV30
d_call: .
cdr3_nt: TGTGCCTGGAGAGTAGGTCCCCTAGCCAAAAACATTCAGTACTTC
cdr3_aa: CAWRVGPLAKNIQYF

clone_size: .
j_call: TRBJ2-5
v_call: TRBV6-1
d_call: .
cdr3_nt: TGTGCCAGCAGTGCCCAGCCGGGACAACTTGGGGAGACCCAGTACTTC
cdr3_aa: CASSAQPGQLGETQYF

clone_size: .
j_call: TRBJ2-2
v_call: TRBV27
d_call: TRBD1
cdr3_nt: TGTGCCAGCAGTTTATCGACAGGGGTCGTAGCCGGGGAGCTGTTTTTT
cdr3_aa: CASSLSTGVVAGELFF

clone_size: .
j_call: TRBJ2-5
v_call: TRBV27
d_call: .
cdr3_nt: TGTGCCAGCAGTTTTGGACTGAAAGAGACCCAGTACTTC
cdr3_aa: CASSFGLKETQYF

clone_size: few
j_call: TRBJ2-7
v_call: TRBV19
d_call: TRBD1
cdr3_nt: TGTGCCAGTAGATCGACAGGGTCGCACTACGAGCAGTACTTC
cdr3_aa: CASRSTGSHYEQYF

clone_size: once
j_call: TRBJ1-1
v_call: TRBV7-3
d_call: .
cdr3_nt: TGTGCCAGCACTGGGTCCGGCGGGGCTAACACTGAAGCTTTCTTT
cdr3_aa: CASTGSGGANTEAFF

clone_size: .
j_call: TRBJ2-1
v_call: TRBV11-2
d_call: .
cdr3_nt: TGTGCCAGCAGCTTTCGTAGTGGCCAGTTCTTC
cdr3_aa: CASSFRSGQFF

clone_size: .
j_call: TRBJ2-7
v_call: TRBV30
d_call: .
cdr3_nt: TGTGCCTGGAGGGCCTACCCCACGACTGGAGAGCAGTACTTC
cdr3_aa: CAWRAYPTTGEQYF

clone_size: .
j_call: TRBJ2-6
v_call: TRBV4-3
d_call: .
cdr3_nt: TGCGCCAGCAGCTTGCGAGCACGACGTCACAAAGTCGGGGTCCTGACTTTC
cdr3_aa: CASSLRARRHKVGVLTF

clone_size: once
j_call: TRBJ1-2
v_call: TRBV6-5
d_call: .
cdr3_nt: TGTGCCAGCAACCCGGCAGGGGATCTCTCTGGCTACACCTTC
cdr3_aa: CASNPAGDLSGYTF